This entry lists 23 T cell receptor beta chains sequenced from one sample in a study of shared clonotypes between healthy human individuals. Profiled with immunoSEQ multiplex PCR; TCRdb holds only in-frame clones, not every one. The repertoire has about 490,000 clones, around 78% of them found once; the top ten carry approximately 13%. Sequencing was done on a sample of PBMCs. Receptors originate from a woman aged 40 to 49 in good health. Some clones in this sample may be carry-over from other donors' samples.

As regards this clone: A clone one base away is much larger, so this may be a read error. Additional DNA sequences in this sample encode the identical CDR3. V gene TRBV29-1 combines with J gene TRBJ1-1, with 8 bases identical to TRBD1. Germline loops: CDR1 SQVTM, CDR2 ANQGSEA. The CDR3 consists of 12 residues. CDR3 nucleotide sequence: TGCAGCTCCGGGGACAGGAACACCGAAGCTTTCTTT. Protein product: CSSGDRNTEAFF.

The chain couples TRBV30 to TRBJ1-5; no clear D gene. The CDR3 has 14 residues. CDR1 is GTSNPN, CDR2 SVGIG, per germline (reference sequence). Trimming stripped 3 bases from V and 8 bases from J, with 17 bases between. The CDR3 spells CAWSRTRSDEPQHF. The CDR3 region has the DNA TGTGCCTGGAGCCGAACTAGGTCAGACGAGCCCCAGCATTTT.

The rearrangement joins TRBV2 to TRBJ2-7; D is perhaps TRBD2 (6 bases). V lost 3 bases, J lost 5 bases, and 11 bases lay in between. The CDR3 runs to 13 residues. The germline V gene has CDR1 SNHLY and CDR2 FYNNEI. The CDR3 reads CASSERGDDEQYF. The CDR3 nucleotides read TGTGCCAGCAGTGAGCGCGGGGACGACGAGCAGTACTTC. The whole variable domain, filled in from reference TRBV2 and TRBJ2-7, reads EPEVTQTPSHQVTQMGQEVILRCVPISNHLYFYWYRQILGQKVEFLVSFYNNEISEKSEIFDDQFSVERPDGSNFTLKIRSTKLEDSAMYFCASSERGDDEQYFGPGTRLTVT.

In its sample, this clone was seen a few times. For the CDR3, the DNA is TGTGCCAGCAGCTTGGGGGGTGGCGACACTGAAGCTTTCTTT. It yields the protein CASSLGGGDTEAFF. The chain joins TRBV11-3 to TRBJ1-1; possible D gene TRBD1, 5 bases. In germline, CDR1 is SGHNT, CDR2 YENEEA. The CDR3 consists of 14 residues. Trimming removed 3 bases at V and 3 bases at J, with 11 bases between.

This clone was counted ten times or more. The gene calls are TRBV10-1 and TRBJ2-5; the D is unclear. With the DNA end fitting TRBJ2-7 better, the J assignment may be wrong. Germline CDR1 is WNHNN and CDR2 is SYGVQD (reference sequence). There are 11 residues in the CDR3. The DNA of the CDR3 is TGCGCCAGCCAAGGAAGCGACGAGCAGTACTTC. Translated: CASQGSDEQYF.

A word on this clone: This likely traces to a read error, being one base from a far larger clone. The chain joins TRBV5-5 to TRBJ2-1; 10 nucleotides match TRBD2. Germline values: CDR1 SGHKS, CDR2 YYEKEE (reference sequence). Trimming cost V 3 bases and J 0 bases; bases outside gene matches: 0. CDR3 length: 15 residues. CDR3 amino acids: CASSSSGSSYNEQFF. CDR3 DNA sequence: TGTGCCAGCAGCTCTAGCGGGAGCTCCTACAATGAGCAGTTCTTC. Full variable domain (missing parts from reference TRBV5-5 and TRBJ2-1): DAGVTQSPTHLIKTRGQQVTLRCSPISGHKSVSWYQQVLGQGPQFIFQYYEKEERGRGNFPDRFSARQFPNYSSELNVNALLLGDSALYLCASSSSGSSYNEQFFGPGTRLTVL.

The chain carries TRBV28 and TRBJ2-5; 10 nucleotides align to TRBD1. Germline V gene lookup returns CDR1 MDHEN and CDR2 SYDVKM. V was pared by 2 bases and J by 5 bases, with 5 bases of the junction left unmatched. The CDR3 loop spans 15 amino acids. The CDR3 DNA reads TGTGCCAGCAGTTTAGGGGACAGGGGCTGGGAGACCCAGTACTTC. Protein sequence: CASSLGDRGWETQYF.

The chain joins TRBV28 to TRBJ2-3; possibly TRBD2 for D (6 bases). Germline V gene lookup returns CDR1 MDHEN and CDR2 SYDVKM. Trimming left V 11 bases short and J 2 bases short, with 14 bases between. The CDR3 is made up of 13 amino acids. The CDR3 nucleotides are TGTGCCGTCCGGGAGCGGGTCACAGATACGCAGTATTTT. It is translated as CAVRERVTDTQYF. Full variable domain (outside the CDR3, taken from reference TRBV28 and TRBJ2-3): DVKVTQSSRYLVKRTGEKVFLECVQDMDHENMFWYRQDPGLGLRLIYFSYDVKMKEKGDIPEGYSVSREKKERFSLILESASTNQTSMYLCAVRERVTDTQYFGPGTRLTVL.

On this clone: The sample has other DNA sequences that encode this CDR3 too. CDR3 in amino acids: CASSPQGNTEAFF. CDR3 bases: TGTGCCAGCTCACCACAAGGAAACACTGAAGCTTTCTTT. The genes are TRBV18 and TRBJ1-1; no clear D. Germline V gene sequence: CDR1 KGHSH, CDR2 LQKENI. The CDR3 runs to 13 residues. V was trimmed by 1 base and J by 2 bases, leaving 5 bases between them.

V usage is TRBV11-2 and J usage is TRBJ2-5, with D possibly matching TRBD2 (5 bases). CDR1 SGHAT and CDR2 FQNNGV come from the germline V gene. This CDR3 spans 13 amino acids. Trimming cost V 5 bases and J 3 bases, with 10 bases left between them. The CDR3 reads CASSRGAEETQYF. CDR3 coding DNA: TGTGCCAGCAGCCGGGGAGCCGAAGAGACCCAGTACTTC.

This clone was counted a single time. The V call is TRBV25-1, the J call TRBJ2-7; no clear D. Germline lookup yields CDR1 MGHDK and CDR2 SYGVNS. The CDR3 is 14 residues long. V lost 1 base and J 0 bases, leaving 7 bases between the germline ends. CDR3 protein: CASSESASSYEQYF. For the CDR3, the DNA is TGTGCCAGCAGTGAATCGGCATCCTCCTACGAGCAGTACTTC.

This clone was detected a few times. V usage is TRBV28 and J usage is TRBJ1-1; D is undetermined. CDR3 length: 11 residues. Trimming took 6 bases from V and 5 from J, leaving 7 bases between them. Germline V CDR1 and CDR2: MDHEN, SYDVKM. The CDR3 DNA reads TGTGCCAGCAGGGGGAGGACTGAAGCTTTCTTT. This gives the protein CASRGRTEAFF.

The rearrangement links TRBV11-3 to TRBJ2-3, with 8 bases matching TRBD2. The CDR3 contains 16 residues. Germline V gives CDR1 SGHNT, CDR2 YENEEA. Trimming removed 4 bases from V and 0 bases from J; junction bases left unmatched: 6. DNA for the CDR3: TGTGCCAGCAGCTCTGGCTTAGCGGGAAGCACAGATACGCAGTATTTT. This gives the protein CASSSGLAGSTDTQYF.

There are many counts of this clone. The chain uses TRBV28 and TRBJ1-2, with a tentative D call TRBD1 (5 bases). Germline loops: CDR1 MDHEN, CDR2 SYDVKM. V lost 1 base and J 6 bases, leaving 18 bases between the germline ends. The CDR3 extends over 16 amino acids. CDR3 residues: CASSLSTPGTDNGYTF. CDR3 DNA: TGTGCCAGCAGTTTATCTACCCCCGGGACCGACAATGGCTACACCTTC.

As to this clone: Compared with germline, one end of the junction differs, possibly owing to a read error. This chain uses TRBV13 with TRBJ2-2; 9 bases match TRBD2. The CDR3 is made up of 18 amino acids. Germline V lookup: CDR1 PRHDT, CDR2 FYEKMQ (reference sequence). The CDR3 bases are TGTGCCAGCAGCCTAGGGCTGGGCGCGGGAGGGCCCCCTGGGGAGCTGTTTTTT. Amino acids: CASSLGLGAGGPPGELFF.

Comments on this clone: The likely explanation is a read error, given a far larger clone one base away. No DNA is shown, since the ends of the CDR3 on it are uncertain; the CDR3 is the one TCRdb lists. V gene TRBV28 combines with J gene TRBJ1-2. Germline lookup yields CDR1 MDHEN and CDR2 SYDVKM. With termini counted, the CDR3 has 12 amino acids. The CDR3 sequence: CASGNSVGEGTF.

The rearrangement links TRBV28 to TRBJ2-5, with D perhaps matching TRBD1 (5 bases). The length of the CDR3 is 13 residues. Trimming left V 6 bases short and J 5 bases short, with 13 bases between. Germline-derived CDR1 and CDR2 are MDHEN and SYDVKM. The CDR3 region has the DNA TGTGCCAGCAGCCGACCCCAGGGTGAGACCCAGTACTTC. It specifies CASSRPQGETQYF.

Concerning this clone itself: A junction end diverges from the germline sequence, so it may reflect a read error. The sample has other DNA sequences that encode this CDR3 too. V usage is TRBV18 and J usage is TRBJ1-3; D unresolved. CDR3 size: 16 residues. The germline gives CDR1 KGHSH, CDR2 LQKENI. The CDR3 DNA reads TGTGCCAGCTCAGCAGGCGGCAGCGGTTCTGGAAATACCATATATTTT. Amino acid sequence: CASSAGGSGSGNTIYF.

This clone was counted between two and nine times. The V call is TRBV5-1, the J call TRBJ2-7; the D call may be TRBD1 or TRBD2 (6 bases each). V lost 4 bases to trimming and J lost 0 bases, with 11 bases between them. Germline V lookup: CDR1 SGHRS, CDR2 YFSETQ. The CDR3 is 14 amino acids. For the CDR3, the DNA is TGCGCCAGCAGCAGGGGGACTTCCTCCTACGAGCAGTACTTC. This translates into CASSRGTSSYEQYF.

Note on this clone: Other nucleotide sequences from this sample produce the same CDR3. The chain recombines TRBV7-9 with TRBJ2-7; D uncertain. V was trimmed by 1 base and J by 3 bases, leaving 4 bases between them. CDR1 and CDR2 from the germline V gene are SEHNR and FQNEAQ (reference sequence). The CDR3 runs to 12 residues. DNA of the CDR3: TGTGCCAGCAGCTTAGGCGTCTACGAGCAGTACTTC. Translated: CASSLGVYEQYF.

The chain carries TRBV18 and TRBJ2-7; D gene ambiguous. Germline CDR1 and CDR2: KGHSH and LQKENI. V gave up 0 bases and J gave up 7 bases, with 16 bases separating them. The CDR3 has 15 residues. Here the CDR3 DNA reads TGTGCCAGCTCACCACCCGACCAGATCAAGAGGGAGCAGTACTTC. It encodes CASSPPDQIKREQYF.

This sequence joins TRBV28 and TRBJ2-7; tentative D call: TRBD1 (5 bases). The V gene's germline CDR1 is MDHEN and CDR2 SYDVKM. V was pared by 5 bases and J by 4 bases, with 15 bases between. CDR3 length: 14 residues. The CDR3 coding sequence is TGTGCCAGCAGTCCCCCAGGGAAGCCGTACGAGCAGTACTTC. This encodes CASSPPGKPYEQYF.

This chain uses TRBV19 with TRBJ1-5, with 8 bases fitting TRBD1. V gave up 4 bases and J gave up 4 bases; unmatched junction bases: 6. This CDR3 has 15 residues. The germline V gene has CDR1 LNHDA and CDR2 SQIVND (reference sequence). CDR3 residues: CASSKGTGQNQPQHF. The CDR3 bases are TGTGCCAGTAGTAAAGGGACAGGCCAAAATCAGCCCCAGCATTTT.